The 2 T cell receptor beta chains reported below all come from one sample, sequenced in a study of cytomegalovirus exposure and HLA in healthy donors. TCRdb keeps only in-frame clones here, not all; method: immunoSEQ multiplex PCR. The table records roughly 350,000 clones, 70% to 90% of them present only once. The specimen sequenced was PBMCs. These receptors all come from a woman between 18 and 29 years old in good health and CMV-seronegative.

The chain uses TRBV7-8 and TRBJ1-4; D is possibly TRBD1 (6 bases). CDR1 SGHVS and CDR2 FQNEAQ come from the germline V gene. Trimming left V 5 bases short and J 8 bases short, with 15 bases between. CDR3 size: 14 residues. For the CDR3, the DNA is TGTGCCAGCAGCCCTAGGACAGTAGGAGAAAAACTGTTTTTT. As protein: CASSPRTVGEKLFF.

This chain links TRBV7-9 with TRBJ2-7; D not resolved. Deletions cut 5 bases from V and 4 bases from J, with 12 bases between. The CDR3 consists of 13 residues. Germline V gene data show CDR1 as SEHNR and CDR2 as FQNEAQ (reference sequence). CDR3 sequence: CASSPPADYEQYF. The CDR3 DNA reads as TGTGCCAGCAGCCCCCCCGCGGATTACGAGCAGTACTTC.